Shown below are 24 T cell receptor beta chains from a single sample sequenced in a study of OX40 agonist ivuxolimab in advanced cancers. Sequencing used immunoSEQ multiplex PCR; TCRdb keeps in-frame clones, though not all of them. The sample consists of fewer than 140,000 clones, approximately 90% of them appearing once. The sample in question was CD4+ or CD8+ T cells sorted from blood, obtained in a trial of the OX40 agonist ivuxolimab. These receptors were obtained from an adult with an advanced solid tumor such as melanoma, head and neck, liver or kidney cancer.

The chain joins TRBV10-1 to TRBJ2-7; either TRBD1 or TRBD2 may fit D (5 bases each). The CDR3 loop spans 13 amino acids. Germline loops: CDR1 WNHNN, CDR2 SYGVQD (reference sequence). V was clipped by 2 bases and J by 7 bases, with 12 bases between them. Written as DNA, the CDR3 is TGCGCCAGCAGTGAGCCCCCGGGACGTGAGCAGTACTTC. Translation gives CASSEPPGREQYF.

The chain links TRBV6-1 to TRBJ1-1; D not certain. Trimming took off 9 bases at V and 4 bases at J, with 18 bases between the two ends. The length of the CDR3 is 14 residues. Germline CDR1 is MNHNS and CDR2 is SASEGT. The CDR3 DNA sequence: TGTGCCAGTTCTGGGTTGTTCGGTAGCACTGAAGCTTTCTTT. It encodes CASSGLFGSTEAFF.

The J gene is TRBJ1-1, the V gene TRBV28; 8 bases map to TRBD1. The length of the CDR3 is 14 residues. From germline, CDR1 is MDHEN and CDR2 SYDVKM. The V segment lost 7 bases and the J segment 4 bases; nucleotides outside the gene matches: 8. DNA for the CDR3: TGTGCCAGCAACAGGGGGTTTCGCGGCACTGAAGCTTTCTTT. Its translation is CASNRGFRGTEAFF.

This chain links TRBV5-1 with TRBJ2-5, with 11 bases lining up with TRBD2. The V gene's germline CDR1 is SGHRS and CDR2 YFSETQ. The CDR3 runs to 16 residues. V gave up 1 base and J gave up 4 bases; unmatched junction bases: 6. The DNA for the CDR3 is TGCGCCAGCAGCTTGCAGTTAACTAGCGGGGGAGAGACCCAGTACTTC. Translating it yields CASSLQLTSGGETQYF.

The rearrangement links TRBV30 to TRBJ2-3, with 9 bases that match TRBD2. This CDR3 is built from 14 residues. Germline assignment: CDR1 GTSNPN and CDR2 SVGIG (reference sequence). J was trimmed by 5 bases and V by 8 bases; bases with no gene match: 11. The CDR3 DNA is TGTGCCCACCAGGGGCGGGGGGGTGGAGATACGCAGTATTTT. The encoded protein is CAHQGRGGGDTQYF. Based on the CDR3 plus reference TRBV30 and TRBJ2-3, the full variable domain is SQTIHQWPATLVQPVGSPLSLECTVEGTSNPNLYWYRQAAGRGLQLLFYSVGIGQISSEVPQNLSASRPQDRQFILSSKKLLLSDSGFYLCAHQGRGGGDTQYFGPGTRLTVL.

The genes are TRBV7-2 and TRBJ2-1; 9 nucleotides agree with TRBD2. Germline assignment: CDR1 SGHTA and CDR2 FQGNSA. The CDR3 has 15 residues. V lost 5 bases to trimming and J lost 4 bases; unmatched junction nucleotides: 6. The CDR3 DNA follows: TGTGCCAGCAGCAAACTAGCGGGTGGGTACAATGAGCAGTTCTTC. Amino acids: CASSKLAGGYNEQFF.

The CDR3 protein is CASSQGTSGGSYGYTF. In nucleotides, the CDR3 is TGTGCCAGCAGCCAAGGGACCTCGGGAGGATCCTATGGCTACACCTTC. This chain links TRBV4-2 with TRBJ1-2; D call uncertain. The germline V gene has CDR1 LGHNA and CDR2 YNFKEQ. This CDR3 region has 16 residues. V was clipped by 1 base and J by 4 bases, with 16 bases between them.

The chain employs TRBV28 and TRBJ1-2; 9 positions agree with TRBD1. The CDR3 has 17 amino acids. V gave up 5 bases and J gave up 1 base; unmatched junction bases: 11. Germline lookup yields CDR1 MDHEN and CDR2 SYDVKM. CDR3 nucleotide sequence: TGTGCCAGCAGTACCGGGACAGGGATACGAGTTAACTATGGCTACACCTTC. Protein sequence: CASSTGTGIRVNYGYTF.

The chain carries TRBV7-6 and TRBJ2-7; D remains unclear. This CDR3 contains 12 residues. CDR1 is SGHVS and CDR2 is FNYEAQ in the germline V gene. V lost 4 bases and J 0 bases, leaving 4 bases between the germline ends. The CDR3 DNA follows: TGTGCCAGCAGCTCCAGCTCCTACGAGCAGTACTTC. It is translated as CASSSSSYEQYF.

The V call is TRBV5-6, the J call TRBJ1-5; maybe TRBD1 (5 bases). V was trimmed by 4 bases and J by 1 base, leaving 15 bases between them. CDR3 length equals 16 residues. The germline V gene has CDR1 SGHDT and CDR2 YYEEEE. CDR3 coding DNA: TGTGCCAGCAGCCGATCTGGGGCCGGGAGCAATCAGCCCCAGCATTTT. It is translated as CASSRSGAGSNQPQHF.

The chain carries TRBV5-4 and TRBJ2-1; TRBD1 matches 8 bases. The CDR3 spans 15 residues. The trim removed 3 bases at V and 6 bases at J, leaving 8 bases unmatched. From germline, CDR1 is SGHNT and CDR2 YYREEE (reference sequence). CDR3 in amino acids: CASSYDRGAGNEQFF. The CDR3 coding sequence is TGTGCCAGCAGCTACGACAGGGGCGCCGGCAATGAGCAGTTCTTC.

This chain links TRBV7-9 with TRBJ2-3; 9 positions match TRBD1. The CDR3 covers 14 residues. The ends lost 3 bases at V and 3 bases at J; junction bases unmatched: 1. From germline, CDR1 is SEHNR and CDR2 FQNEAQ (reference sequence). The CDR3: CASSFGTGTDTQYF. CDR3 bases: TGTGCCAGCAGCTTCGGGACAGGGACAGATACGCAGTATTTT.

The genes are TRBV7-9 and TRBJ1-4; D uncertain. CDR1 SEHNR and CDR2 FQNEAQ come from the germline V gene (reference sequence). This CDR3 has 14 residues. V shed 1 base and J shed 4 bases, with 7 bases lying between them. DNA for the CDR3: TGTGCCAGCAGCTTAGAAGACTATAATGAAAAACTGTTTTTT. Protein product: CASSLEDYNEKLFF.

CDR3 region: CASTETPRGEQYF. The CDR3 DNA is TGTGCCAGCACCGAAACCCCCAGGGGCGAGCAGTACTTC. The J gene is TRBJ2-7, the V gene TRBV7-2; D perhaps matches TRBD1 (6 bases). The V gene's germline CDR1 is SGHTA and CDR2 FQGNSA. This CDR3 region has 13 residues. Trimming cost V 7 bases and J 6 bases, with 16 bases left between them.

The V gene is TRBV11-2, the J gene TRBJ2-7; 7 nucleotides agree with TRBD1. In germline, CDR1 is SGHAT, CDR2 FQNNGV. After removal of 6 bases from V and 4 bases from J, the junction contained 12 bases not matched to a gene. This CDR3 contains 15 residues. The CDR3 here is CASSHLPGQRYEQYF. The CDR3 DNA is TGTGCCAGCAGTCACTTACCGGGACAGCGATACGAGCAGTACTTC.

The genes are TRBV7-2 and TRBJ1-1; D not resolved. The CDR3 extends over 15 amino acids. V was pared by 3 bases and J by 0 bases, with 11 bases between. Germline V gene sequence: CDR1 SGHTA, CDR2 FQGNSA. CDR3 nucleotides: TGTGCCAGCAGCTTGGAGGGAGCCATGAACACTGAAGCTTTCTTT. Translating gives CASSLEGAMNTEAFF.

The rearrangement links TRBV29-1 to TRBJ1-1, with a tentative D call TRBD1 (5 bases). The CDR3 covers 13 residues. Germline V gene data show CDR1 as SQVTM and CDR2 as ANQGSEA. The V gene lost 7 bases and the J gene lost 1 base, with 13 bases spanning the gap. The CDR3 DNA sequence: TGCAGCGCTGGGGTACAGGAGAACACTGAAGCTTTCTTT. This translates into CSAGVQENTEAFF.

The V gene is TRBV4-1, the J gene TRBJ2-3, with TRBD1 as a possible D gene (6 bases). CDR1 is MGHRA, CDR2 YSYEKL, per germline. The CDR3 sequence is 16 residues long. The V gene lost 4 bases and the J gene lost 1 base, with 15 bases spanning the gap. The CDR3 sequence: CASSLFVGAGTDTQYF. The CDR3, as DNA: TGCGCCAGCAGCCTCTTCGTGGGGGCGGGCACAGATACGCAGTATTTT.

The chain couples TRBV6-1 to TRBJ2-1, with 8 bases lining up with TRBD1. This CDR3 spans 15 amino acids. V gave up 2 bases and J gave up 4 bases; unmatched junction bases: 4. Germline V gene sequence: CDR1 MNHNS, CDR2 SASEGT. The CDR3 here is CASSEMQGAYNEQFF. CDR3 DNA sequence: TGTGCCAGCAGTGAAATGCAGGGGGCTTACAATGAGCAGTTCTTC.

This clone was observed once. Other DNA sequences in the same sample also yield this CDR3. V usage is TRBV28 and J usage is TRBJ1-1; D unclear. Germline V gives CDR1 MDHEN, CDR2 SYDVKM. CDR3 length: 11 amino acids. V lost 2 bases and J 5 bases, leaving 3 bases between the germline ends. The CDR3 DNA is TGTGCCAGCAGTTTAAGTACTGAAGCTTTCTTT. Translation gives CASSLSTEAFF.

CDR3 nucleotide sequence: TGCGCCAGCAGCCCCAGGACTAGCGGGGGCCGCACAGATACGCAGTATTTT. This translates into CASSPRTSGGRTDTQYF. The chain joins TRBV5-1 to TRBJ2-3, with 13 positions matching TRBD2. With V trimmed by 4 bases and J by 1 base, 6 bases remained unmatched. CDR1 is SGHRS, CDR2 YFSETQ, per germline. The CDR3 covers 17 residues.

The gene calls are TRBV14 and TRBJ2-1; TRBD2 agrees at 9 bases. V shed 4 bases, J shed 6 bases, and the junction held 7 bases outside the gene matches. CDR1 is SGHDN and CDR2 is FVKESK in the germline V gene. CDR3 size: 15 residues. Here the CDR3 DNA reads TGTGCCAGCAGCCTTACTAGCGGGTTCCCCAATGAGCAGTTCTTC. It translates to CASSLTSGFPNEQFF.

CDR3 sequence reads: CASSASTSISTGELFF. The DNA for the CDR3 is TGCGCCAGCAGCGCCAGTACTAGCATTTCAACCGGGGAGCTGTTTTTT. This sequence joins TRBV5-1 and TRBJ2-2; D is perhaps TRBD2 (6 bases). The CDR3 covers 16 residues. CDR1 and CDR2 from the germline V gene are SGHRS and YFSETQ. Trimming stripped 4 bases from V and 5 bases from J, with 18 bases between.

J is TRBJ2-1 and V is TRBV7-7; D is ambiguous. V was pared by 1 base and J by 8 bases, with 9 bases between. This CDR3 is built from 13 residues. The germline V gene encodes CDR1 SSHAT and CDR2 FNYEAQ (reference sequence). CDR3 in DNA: TGTGCCAGCAGCTTAGGAGGTCCCCATGAGCAGTTCTTC. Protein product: CASSLGGPHEQFF.